This T cell receptor (beta chain) comes out of a study of T cells in Graves' hyperthyroidism and ophthalmopathy. Study summary: Before treatment of any kind, peripheral blood was taken at initial diagnosis. Overall study results and limits: In the analysis, a 13 V-J model separated ophthalmopathy from stable hyperthyroidism.

Together with thyroid ultrasound, orbital computed tomography, serum thyroxine and TRAb, clinical symptoms were used for diagnoses. Authors of the study amplified TCR beta CDR3 regions from RNA transcripts. Initially, a first-round RT-PCR of the TCR CDR3 employed the HTBI primer set. TCRdb redid the calling of the multiplex PCR reads with MiXCR, one entry per CDR3 protein. This table holds 500,000 to 550,000 distinct CDR3 sequences, 20% to 25% found once. This CDR3 is built from 15 residues. CDR1 MNHEY and CDR2 SVGAGI come from the germline V gene. The V gene end was trimmed by 0 bases and the J gene end by 8 bases; junction bases not matched to a gene: 9. In this sample, this clonotype turned up many times. Its target is not known.

Sequencing was performed on blood. The chain joins TRBV6-5 to TRBJ1-2; 7 positions agree with TRBD1. The source is a man between 18 and 35 years old with Graves' hyperthyroidism. In DNA form, the CDR3 reads TGTGCCAGCAGTTACTCCCGGGACAGTGCCAGAGGCTACACCTTC. Protein: CASSYSRDSARGYTF.